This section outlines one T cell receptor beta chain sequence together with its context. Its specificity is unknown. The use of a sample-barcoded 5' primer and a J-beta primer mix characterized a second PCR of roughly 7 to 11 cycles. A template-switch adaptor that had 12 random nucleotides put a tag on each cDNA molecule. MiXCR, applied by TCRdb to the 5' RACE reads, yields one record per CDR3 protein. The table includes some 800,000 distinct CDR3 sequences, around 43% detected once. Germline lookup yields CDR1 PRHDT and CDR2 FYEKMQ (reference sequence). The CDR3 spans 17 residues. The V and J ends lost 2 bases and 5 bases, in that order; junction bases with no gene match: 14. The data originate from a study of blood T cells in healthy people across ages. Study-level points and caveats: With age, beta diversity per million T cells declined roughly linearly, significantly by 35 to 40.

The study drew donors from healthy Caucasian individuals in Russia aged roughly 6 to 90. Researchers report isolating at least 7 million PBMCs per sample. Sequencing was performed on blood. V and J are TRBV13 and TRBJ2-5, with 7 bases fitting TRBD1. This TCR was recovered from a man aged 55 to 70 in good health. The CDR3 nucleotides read TGTGCCAGCAGCTTATCCCTCGCCTCGACAGGGTTGGAGACCCAGTACTTC. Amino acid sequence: CASSLSLASTGLETQYF.